Shown below are 2 T cell receptor beta chains from a single sample sequenced in a study of cytotoxic CD8 clonotypes in ibrutinib-treated CLL. Measured with immunoSEQ multiplex PCR; TCRdb has only the in-frame clones, and not every one. The sample carries some 200,000 clones, 65% to 80% recorded once. This specimen consisted of PBMCs, obtained after 12 months of ibrutinib treatment. These TCRs come from a human donor with chronic lymphocytic leukemia.

The J gene is TRBJ2-1, the V gene TRBV19, with unresolved D. The V gene's germline CDR1 is LNHDA and CDR2 SQIVND (reference sequence). There are 14 residues in the CDR3. Trimming cost V 3 bases and J 0 bases, with 6 bases left between them. The CDR3 loop is CASSIDSSYNEQFF. The CDR3 bases are TGTGCCAGTAGTATCGATAGCTCCTACAATGAGCAGTTCTTC.

V gene TRBV29-1 combines with J gene TRBJ1-1; D is unclear. Trimming removed 4 bases at V and 2 bases at J, with 5 bases between. From germline, CDR1 is SQVTM and CDR2 ANQGSEA. CDR3 size: 11 residues. CDR3 nucleotide sequence: TGCAGCGTTGGATATAACACTGAAGCTTTCTTT. This codes for CSVGYNTEAFF.